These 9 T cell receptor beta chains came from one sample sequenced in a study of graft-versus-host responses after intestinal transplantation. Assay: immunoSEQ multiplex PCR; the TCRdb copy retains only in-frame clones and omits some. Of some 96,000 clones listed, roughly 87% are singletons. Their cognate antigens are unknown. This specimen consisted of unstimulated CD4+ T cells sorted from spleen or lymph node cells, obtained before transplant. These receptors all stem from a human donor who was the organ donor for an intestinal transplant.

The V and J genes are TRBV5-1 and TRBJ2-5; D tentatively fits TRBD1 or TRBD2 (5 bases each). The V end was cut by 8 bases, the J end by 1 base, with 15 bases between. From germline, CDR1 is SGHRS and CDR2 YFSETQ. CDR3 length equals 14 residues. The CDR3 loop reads CASKDWGSQETQYF. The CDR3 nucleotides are TGCGCCAGTAAAGACTGGGGGTCCCAAGAGACCCAGTACTTC.

Here the CDR3 reads CASRPRAASQNTEAFF. CDR3 nucleotide sequence: TGTGCCAGCAGACCACGGGCCGCTTCTCAGAACACTGAAGCTTTCTTT. This chain joins TRBV27 and TRBJ1-1; D is unclear. Trimming cost V 6 bases and J 1 base, with 18 bases left between them. The CDR3 is 16 amino acids. Germline V gene lookup returns CDR1 MNHEY and CDR2 SMNVEV (reference sequence).

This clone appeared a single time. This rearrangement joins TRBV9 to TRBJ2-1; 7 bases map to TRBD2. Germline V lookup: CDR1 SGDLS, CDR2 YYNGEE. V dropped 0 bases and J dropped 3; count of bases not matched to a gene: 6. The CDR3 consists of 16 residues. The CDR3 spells CASSVEVGGFYNEQFF. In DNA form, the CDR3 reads TGTGCCAGCAGCGTAGAAGTCGGGGGGTTCTACAATGAGCAGTTCTTC.

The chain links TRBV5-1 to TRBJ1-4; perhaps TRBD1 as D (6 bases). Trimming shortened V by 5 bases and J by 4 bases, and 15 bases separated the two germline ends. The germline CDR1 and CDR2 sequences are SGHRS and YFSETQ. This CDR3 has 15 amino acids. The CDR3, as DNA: TGCGCCAGCAGTGCTACAGGGTCGGGTAATGAAAAACTGTTTTTT. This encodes CASSATGSGNEKLFF.

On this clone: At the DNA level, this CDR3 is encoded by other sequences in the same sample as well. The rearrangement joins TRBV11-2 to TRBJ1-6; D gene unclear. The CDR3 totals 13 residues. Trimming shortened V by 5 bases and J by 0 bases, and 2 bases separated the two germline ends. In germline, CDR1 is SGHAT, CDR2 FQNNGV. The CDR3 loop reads CASSSSYNSPLHF. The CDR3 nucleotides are TGTGCCAGCAGCAGCTCCTATAATTCACCCCTCCACTTT.

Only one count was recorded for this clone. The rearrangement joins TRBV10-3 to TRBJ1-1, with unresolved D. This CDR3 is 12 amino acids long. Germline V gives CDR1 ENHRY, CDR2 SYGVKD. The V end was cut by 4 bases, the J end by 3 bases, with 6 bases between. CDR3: CAISVEDTEAFF. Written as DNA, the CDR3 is TGTGCCATCAGTGTCGAGGACACTGAAGCTTTCTTT.

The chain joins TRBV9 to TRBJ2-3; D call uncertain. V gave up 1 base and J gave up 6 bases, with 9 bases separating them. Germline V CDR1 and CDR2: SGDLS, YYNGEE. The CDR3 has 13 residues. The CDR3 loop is CASSVPNGDTQYF. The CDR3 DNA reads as TGTGCCAGCAGCGTACCGAATGGCGATACGCAGTATTTT.

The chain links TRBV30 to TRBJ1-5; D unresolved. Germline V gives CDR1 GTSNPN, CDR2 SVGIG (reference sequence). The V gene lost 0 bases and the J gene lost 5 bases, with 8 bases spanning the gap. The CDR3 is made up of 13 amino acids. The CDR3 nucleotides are TGTGCCTGGAGTGTAGCCCGATATCAGCCCCAGCATTTT. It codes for CAWSVARYQPQHF.

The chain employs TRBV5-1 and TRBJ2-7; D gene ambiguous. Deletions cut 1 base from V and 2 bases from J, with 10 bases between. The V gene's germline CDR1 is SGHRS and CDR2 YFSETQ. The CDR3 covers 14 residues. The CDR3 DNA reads TGCGCCAGCAGCTTGTTTCACAGCACCTACGAGCAGTACTTC. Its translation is CASSLFHSTYEQYF.